What follows describes a single TCR beta chain. This sample was taken from a study of patients and donors after allogeneic stem cell transplantation. One entry per CDR3 protein results from TCRdb running MiXCR on the RT-PCR reads. The repertoire includes about 400,000 distinct CDR3 sequences, roughly 17% of them detected once, and roughly 7.2% sits in the top ten. This CDR3 is 16 amino acids long. V lost 0 bases and J lost 0, with 12 bases in between. From germline, CDR1 is PRHDT and CDR2 FYEKMQ (reference sequence). This chain links TRBV13 with TRBJ2-7; D call uncertain. The sequencing sample was made of blood, either unsorted or a sorted T cell fraction (not recorded which). The TCR was taken from a human donor who was either an allogeneic HSCT recipient or a stem cell or donor lymphocyte infusion donor (not recorded which). It is not recorded whose cells these are; they may come from a transplant donor. The CDR3 bases are TGTGCCAGCAGCTTAGGAGGCAGGCAGAGCTCCTACGAGCAGTACTTC. Translating gives CASSLGGRQSSYEQYF.